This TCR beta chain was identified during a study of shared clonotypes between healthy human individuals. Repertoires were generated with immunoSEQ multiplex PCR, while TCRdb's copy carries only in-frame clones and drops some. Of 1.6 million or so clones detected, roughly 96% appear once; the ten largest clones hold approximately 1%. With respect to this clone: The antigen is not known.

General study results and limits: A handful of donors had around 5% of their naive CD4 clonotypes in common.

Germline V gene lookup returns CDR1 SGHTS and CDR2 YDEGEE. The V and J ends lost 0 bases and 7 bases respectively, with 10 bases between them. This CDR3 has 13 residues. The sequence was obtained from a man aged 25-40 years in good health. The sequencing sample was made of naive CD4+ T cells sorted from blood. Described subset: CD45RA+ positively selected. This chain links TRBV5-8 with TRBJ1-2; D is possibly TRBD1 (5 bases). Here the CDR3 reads CASSLDAGPGYTF. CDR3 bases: TGTGCCAGCAGCTTGGATGCAGGGCCTGGCTACACCTTC.